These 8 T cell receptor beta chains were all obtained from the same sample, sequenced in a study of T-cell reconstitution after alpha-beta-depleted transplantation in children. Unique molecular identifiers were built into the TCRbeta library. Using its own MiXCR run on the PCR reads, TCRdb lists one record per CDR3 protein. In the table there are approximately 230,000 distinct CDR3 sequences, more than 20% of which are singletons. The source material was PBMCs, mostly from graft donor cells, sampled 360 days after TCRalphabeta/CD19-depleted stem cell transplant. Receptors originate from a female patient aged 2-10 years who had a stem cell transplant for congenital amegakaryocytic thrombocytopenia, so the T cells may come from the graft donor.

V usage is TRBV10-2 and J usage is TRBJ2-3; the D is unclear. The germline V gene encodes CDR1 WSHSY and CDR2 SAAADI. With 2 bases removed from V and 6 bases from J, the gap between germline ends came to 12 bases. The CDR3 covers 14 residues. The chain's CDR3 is CASSELPTVDTQYF. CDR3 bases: TGCGCCAGCAGTGAGCTCCCGACGGTCGATACGCAGTATTTT.

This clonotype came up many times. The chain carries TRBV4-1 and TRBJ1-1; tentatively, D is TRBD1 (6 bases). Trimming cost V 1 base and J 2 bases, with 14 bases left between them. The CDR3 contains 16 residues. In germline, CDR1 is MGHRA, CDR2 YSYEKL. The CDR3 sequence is CASSQVGRGGNTEAFF. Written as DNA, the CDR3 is TGCGCCAGCAGCCAAGTTGGGAGGGGGGGCAACACTGAAGCTTTCTTT.

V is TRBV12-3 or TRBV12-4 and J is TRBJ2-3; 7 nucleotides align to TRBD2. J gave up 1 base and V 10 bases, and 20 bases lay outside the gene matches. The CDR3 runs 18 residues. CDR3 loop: CAIMELGEGILGTDTQYF. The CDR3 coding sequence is TGTGCCATCATGGAATTAGGGGAGGGGATTCTCGGCACAGATACGCAGTATTTT.

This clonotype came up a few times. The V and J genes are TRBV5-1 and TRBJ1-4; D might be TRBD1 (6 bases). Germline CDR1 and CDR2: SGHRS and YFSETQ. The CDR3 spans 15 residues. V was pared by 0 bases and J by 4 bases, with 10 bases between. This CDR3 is CASSLAGTYNEKLFF. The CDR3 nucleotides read TGCGCCAGCAGCTTGGCTGGGACATATAATGAAAAACTGTTTTTT.

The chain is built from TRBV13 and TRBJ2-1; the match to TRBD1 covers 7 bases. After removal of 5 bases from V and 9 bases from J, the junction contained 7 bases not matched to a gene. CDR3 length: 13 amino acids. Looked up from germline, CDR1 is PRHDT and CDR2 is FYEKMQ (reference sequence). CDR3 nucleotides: TGTGCCAGCAGCACGGGACAGTCTGTTGAGCAGTTCTTC. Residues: CASSTGQSVEQFF.

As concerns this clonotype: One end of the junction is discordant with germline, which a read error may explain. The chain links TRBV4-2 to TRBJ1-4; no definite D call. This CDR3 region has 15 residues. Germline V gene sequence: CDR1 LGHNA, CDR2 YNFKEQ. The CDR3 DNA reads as TGTGCCAGCAGCCAAGACTTTGGGTTGGATGAGAAACTGTTTTTT. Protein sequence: CASSQDFGLDEKLFF.

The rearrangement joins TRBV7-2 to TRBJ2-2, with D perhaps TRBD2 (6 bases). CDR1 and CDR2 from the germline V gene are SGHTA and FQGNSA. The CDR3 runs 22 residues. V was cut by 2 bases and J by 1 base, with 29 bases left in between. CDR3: CASSLPDLQRPAGPLNTGELFF. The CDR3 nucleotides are TGTGCCAGCAGCTTACCTGATTTACAGCGCCCAGCGGGCCCTCTGAACACCGGGGAGCTGTTTTTT.

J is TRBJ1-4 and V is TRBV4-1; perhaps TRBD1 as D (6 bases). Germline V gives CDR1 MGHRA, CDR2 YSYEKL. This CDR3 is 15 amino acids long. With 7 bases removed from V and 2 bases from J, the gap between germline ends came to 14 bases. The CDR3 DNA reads TGCGCCAGCACCCGGGGGGCGAGTACTAATGAAAAACTGTTTTTT. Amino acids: CASTRGASTNEKLFF.